This T cell receptor (beta chain) derives from a study of spatial heterogeneity in lung cancer. For the study at large: PBMC samples from follow-up, when available, were sequenced at a median of roughly two years post-resection.

This clonotype was recorded many times. Its cognate antigen is unknown. Time point defined: blood at routine non-recurrence follow-up after resection. Whole RNA obtained from tumor, nontumor lung or frozen PBMC underwent sequencing without sorting. The study's findings and limits: Among blood samples, ubiquitous expanded tumor TCRs appeared more at resection than at follow-up.

V shed 0 bases and J shed 16 bases, with 13 bases lying between them. Germline CDR1 is SQVTM and CDR2 is ANQGSEA. The CDR3 has 11 amino acids. Every molecule of TCR cDNA had its own unique molecular identifier. One entry per CDR3 protein results from TCRdb running MiXCR on the 5' RACE reads. The sample yields some 120,000 distinct CDR3 sequences, more than 10% seen once. This clonotype was sampled from a male donor with early-stage non-small cell lung cancer. The sample consisted of PBMCs, taken at follow-up. The rearrangement joins TRBV29-1 to TRBJ2-1; maybe TRBD2 (5 bases). CDR3 region: CSVEDGRGVFF. CDR3 DNA sequence: TGCAGCGTTGAAGATGGTCGGGGAGTTTTCTTC.